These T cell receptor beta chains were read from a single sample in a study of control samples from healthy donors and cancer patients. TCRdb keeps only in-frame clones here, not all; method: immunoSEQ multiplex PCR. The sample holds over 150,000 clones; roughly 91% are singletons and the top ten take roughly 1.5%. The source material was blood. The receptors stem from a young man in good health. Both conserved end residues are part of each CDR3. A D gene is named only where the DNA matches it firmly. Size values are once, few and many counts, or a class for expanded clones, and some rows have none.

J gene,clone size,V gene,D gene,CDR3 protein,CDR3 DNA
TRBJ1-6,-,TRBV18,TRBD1,CASSPTTGDSSPLHF,TGTGCCAGCTCGCCGACGACAGGGGACAGCTCACCCCTCCACTTT
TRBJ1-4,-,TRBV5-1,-,CASSLGRALTNEKLFF,TGCGCCAGCAGCTTGGGAAGGGCTCTAACTAATGAAAAACTGTTTTTT
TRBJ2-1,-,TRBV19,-,CASTLGAGYNSNEQFF,TGTGCCAGCACCCTTGGGGCCGGATACAATTCCAATGAGCAGTTCTTC
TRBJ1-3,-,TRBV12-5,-,CASDTGRVGNTIYF,TGTGCTAGTGACACCGGGCGCGTGGGAAACACCATATATTTT
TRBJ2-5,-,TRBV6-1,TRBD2,CASSEIVRMWTSGHGETQYF,TGTGCCAGCAGTGAAATCGTGCGTATGTGGACTAGCGGTCACGGGGAGACCCAGTACTTC
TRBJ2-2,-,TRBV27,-,CASSFGGYTGELFF,TGTGCCAGCAGTTTCGGGGGATACACCGGGGAGCTGTTTTTT
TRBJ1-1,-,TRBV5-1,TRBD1,CASSYMGQGRWDTEAFF,TGCGCCAGCAGCTATATGGGACAGGGGAGATGGGACACTGAAGCTTTCTTT
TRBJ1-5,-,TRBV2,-,CASSFTGNNQPQHF,TGTGCCAGCAGTTTTACAGGCAACAATCAGCCCCAGCATTTT
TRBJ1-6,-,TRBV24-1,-,CATSDFGPRGGSPLHF,TGTGCCACCAGTGATTTTGGGCCCAGGGGAGGATCACCCCTCCACTTT
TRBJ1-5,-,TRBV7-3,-,CASRENSNQPQHF,TGTGCCAGCAGGGAGAATAGCAATCAGCCCCAGCATTTT
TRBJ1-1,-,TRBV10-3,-,CAISEAGGTEAFF,TGTGCCATCAGTGAGGCCGGAGGAACTGAAGCTTTCTTT
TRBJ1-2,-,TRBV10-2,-,CASRGSYGYTF,TGCGCCAGCAGGGGGTCCTATGGCTACACCTTC
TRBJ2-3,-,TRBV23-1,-,CASSPSSVGPSRYTDTQYF,TGCGCCAGCAGCCCATCATCAGTGGGGCCATCGAGGTACACAGATACGCAGTATTTT
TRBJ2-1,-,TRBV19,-,CASSIEARSYNEQFF,TGTGCCAGTAGTATAGAGGCAAGATCCTACAATGAGCAGTTCTTC
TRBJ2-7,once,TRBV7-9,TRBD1,CASSWTGASNEQYF,TGTGCCAGCAGCTGGACAGGGGCGTCCAACGAGCAGTACTTC
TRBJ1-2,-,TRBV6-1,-,CASSEWGGGYTF,TGTGCCAGCAGTGAGTGGGGTGGCGGCTACACCTTC
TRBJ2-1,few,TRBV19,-,CASTMGGGRSYNEQFF,TGTGCCAGTACCATGGGGGGGGGCCGATCCTACAATGAGCAGTTCTTC
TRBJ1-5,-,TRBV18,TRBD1,CASSPVRTGAGQPQHF,TGTGCCAGCTCACCAGTCCGGACAGGGGCTGGTCAGCCCCAGCATTTT
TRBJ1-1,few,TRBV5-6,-,CASSLVGPPKFVGAEAFF,TGTGCCAGCAGCTTGGTGGGTCCCCCTAAATTTGTTGGAGCTGAAGCTTTCTTT
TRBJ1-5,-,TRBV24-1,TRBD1,CATSDLRGQGLHQPQHF,TGTGCCACCAGTGATTTGAGGGGACAGGGGCTCCATCAGCCCCAGCATTTT
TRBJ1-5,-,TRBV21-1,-,CASSPRGRGNQPQHF,TGTGCCAGCAGCCCCCGAGGGAGGGGCAATCAGCCCCAGCATTTT
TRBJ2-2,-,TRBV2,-,CASSSSTSGASGELFF,-
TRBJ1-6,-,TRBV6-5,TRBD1,CASSLGTVYSPLHF,TGTGCCAGCAGTCTCGGGACAGTTTATTCACCCCTCCACTTT
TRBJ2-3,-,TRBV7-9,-,CASSLAGEITDTQYF,TGTGCCAGCAGCTTAGCCGGGGAAATTACAGATACGCAGTATTTT
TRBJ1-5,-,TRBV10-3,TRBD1,CAITGTGGGEQHF,TGTGCCATCACAGGGACAGGGGGGGGCGAACAGCATTTT
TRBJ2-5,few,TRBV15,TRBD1,CATSSTDATGGEETQYF,TGTGCCACCAGCAGCACTGACGCAACAGGGGGCGAAGAGACCCAGTACTTC
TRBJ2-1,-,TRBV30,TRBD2,CAITPGTSYNEQFF,TGTGCAATAACCCCCGGGACTAGCTACAATGAGCAGTTCTTC
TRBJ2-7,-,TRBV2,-,CASSSADEQYF,TGTGCCAGCAGTTCAGCGGACGAGCAGTACTTC
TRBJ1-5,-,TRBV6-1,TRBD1,CASSEARQGPWPQHF,TGTGCCAGCAGTGAAGCGCGACAGGGTCCATGGCCCCAGCATTTT